This entry is about one T cell receptor beta chain. The antigen is unknown. The sample's treatment: roughly 19 received Ad26.COV2.S at low or high dose, single or two shots; roughly 5 received placebo; per-sample allocation not given. It was on day 63 after the first vaccine or placebo injection that samples were taken. The CDR3 sequence is 14 residues long. Per germline, CDR1 MNHEY and CDR2 SVGEGT. V dropped 2 bases and J dropped 3 bases, with 10 bases sitting between them. Repertoires were generated with immunoSEQ multiplex PCR, while TCRdb's copy carries only in-frame clones and drops some. The sample records approximately 480,000 clones, around nine tenths being singletons. This sample was taken from a study of Ad26.COV2.S vaccination and SARS-CoV-2 variants. About the research overall: Participants got Ad26.COV2.S intramuscularly, once or twice 56 days apart. Study results and limitations: Overall T cell responses may have been underestimated by the analyses of TCR breadth and depth.

Sequenced here: peripheral blood, sampled in a trial of Ad26.COV2.S vaccine versus placebo. This TCR was sampled from a person between 18 and 65 years old who received the Ad26.COV2.S COVID-19 vaccine or a placebo. The gene calls are TRBV6-2 or TRBV6-3 and TRBJ2-5, with D uncertain. The CDR3 reads CASSYLAAKETQYF. The CDR3 DNA follows: TGTGCCAGCAGTTACCTGGCGGCGAAAGAGACCCAGTACTTC.